This T cell receptor beta chain was recorded in a study of T cells in Graves' hyperthyroidism and ophthalmopathy. RNA transcripts provided the source from which TCR beta CDR3 regions were amplified. First-round RT-PCR of the TCR CDR3 relied on the HTBI primer set. TCRdb ran MiXCR on the multiplex PCR reads and lists one entry per CDR3 protein. This sample carries approximately 640,000 distinct CDR3 sequences, 16% of them seen once, and the ten largest clones take 3% to 4.5%. This CDR3 comprises 15 residues. The germline V gene encodes CDR1 DFQATT and CDR2 SNEGSKA (reference sequence). Deletions cut 4 bases from V and 5 bases from J, with 20 bases between.

This receptor was identified in a woman under 40 with Graves' hyperthyroidism. Sequencing used blood. The chain has TRBV20-1 and TRBJ2-5; maybe TRBD2 (7 bases). This chain's CDR3 is CSAISLRGARETQYF. CDR3 bases: TGCAGTGCTATATCCCTACGGGGGGCTCGGGAGACCCAGTACTTC.